A single sample is the source of the 16 T cell receptor beta chains below, sequenced in a study of control samples from healthy donors and cancer patients. Profiling relied on immunoSEQ multiplex PCR, and the TCRdb table lists in-frame clones only, not all of them. This sample has 120,000 or so clones, with roughly 84% found just once. Material for sequencing was blood. These TCRs come from a man between 35 and 55 years old in good health.

CDR3 amino acids: CATSQGYETQYF. CDR3 nucleotide sequence: TGTGCCACCAGTCAAGGGTACGAGACCCAGTACTTC. V and J are TRBV15 and TRBJ2-5; D remains ambiguous. V lost 6 bases and J 5 bases, leaving 10 bases between the germline ends. The CDR3 contains 12 residues. Germline V gene data show CDR1 as LNHNV and CDR2 as YYDKDF (reference sequence).

V and J are TRBV4-1 and TRBJ1-6; TRBD1 is a possible D gene (5 bases). Trimming cost V 7 bases and J 3 bases, with 10 bases left between them. Germline V CDR1 and CDR2: MGHRA, YSYEKL. This CDR3 comprises 14 residues. CDR3 amino acids: CASTQGLYNSPLHF. Written as DNA, the CDR3 is TGCGCCAGCACCCAGGGCCTCTATAATTCACCCCTCCACTTT.

This sequence joins TRBV6-5 and TRBJ2-4; no clear D gene. This CDR3 is built from 13 residues. CDR1 and CDR2 from the germline V gene are MNHEY and SVGAGI. V lost 0 bases and J lost 4, with 4 bases in between. CDR3 coding DNA: TGTGCCAGCAGTTACTCTTCTAAAAACATTCAGTACTTC. Encoded protein: CASSYSSKNIQYF.

The genes are TRBV25-1 and TRBJ2-5, with 7 bases identical to TRBD1. The CDR3 totals 13 residues. Germline V lookup: CDR1 MGHDK, CDR2 SYGVNS. The V segment lost 5 bases and the J segment 4 bases; nucleotides outside the gene matches: 4. The CDR3 reads CASSKTGIETQYF. The CDR3 bases are TGTGCCAGCAGTAAGACAGGGATAGAGACCCAGTACTTC.

This chain uses TRBV7-2 with TRBJ2-3, with TRBD2 identical over 8 bases. Per the germline V gene, CDR1 is SGHTA and CDR2 is FQGNSA. The CDR3 length is 16 residues. Germline trimming cut 1 base from V and 6 bases from J; bases unmatched to any gene: 9. The CDR3 DNA sequence: TGTGCCAGCAGCTTAGACTCGGCGACTAGCGATGATACGCAGTATTTT. It is translated as CASSLDSATSDDTQYF.

The chain is built from TRBV9 and TRBJ2-3; TRBD2 is a possible D gene (6 bases). Trimming took off 1 base at V and 6 bases at J, with 18 bases between the two ends. Germline CDR1 and CDR2: SGDLS and YYNGEE. CDR3 size: 16 residues. Here the CDR3 reads CASSVQGSSGVDTQYF. The CDR3 DNA sequence: TGTGCCAGCAGCGTACAGGGTTCCTCGGGGGTGGATACGCAGTATTTT.

The J gene is TRBJ2-5, the V gene TRBV7-9; D remains unclear. CDR1 and CDR2 from the germline V gene are SEHNR and FQNEAQ (reference sequence). Trimming cost V 5 bases and J 7 bases, with 14 bases left between them. This CDR3 has 13 amino acids. The CDR3 coding sequence is TGTGCCAGCAGCCCCGGTAGATTGGGGACCCAGTACTTC. This translates into CASSPGRLGTQYF.

This clone was detected only a few times. The chain is built from TRBV27 and TRBJ1-2, with D possibly matching TRBD1 (5 bases). The germline CDR1 and CDR2 sequences are MNHEY and SMNVEV (reference sequence). The CDR3 spans 11 residues. V lost 5 bases to trimming and J lost 6 bases, with 7 bases between them. This CDR3 is CASSLTDGYTF. The CDR3 DNA follows: TGTGCCAGCAGTCTGACAGATGGCTACACCTTC.

The chain is built from TRBV6-5 and TRBJ1-5; 11 bases agree with TRBD1. This CDR3 is built from 15 residues. The germline V gene has CDR1 MNHEY and CDR2 SVGAGI. Trimming removed 7 bases from V and 7 bases from J; junction bases left unmatched: 9. The CDR3 coding sequence is TGTGCCAGCAAGAGGACAGGGGGCGCAGAACAGCCCCAGCATTTT. It codes for CASKRTGGAEQPQHF.

The rearrangement joins TRBV3-1 (or the pseudogene TRBV3-2) to TRBJ2-5, with 9 bases aligning to TRBD2. Germline V CDR1 and CDR2: LGHDT, YNNKEL (reference sequence). The CDR3 loop spans 14 amino acids. J gave up 7 bases and V 5 bases, and 8 bases lay outside the gene matches. DNA of the CDR3: TGTGCCAGCAGCTTTAGCGGGGGATGGGGGACCCAGTACTTC. It codes for CASSFSGGWGTQYF.

This clone was seen a few times. This chain joins TRBV5-8 and TRBJ1-5; the D gene is possibly TRBD1 (5 bases). V was shortened by 6 bases and J by 1 base, with 11 bases between the two germline ends. CDR1 and CDR2 (germline): SGHTS, YDEGEE. The CDR3 has 14 residues. The CDR3 region is CASKRGQSNQPQHF. The CDR3 region has the DNA TGTGCCAGCAAGAGGGGCCAAAGCAATCAGCCCCAGCATTTT.

In this sample, this clone turned up a few times. The chain couples TRBV7-8 to TRBJ2-5; D is tentatively TRBD1 or TRBD2 (5 bases each). The CDR3 consists of 16 residues. V lost 2 bases and J 1 base, leaving 14 bases between the germline ends. Per germline, CDR1 SGHVS and CDR2 FQNEAQ. Here the CDR3 reads CASSLNWAGTQETQYF. The CDR3 coding sequence is TGTGCCAGCAGCTTAAACTGGGCAGGGACCCAAGAGACCCAGTACTTC.

This chain uses TRBV2 with TRBJ1-2, with D possibly being TRBD1 (6 bases). In germline, CDR1 is SNHLY, CDR2 FYNNEI. This CDR3 comprises 15 residues. V was pared by 2 bases and J by 4 bases, with 14 bases between. CDR3 residues: CASSELWGALYGYTF. CDR3 nucleotides: TGTGCCAGCAGTGAACTTTGGGGGGCACTCTATGGCTACACCTTC.

The V call is TRBV6-4, the J call TRBJ2-3; 9 nucleotides agree with TRBD1. The germline gives CDR1 MRHNA, CDR2 SNTAGT. Germline trimming cut 3 bases from V and 2 bases from J; bases unmatched to any gene: 3. The CDR3 contains 15 residues. CDR3 amino acids: CASSETGGPTDTQYF. The CDR3 region has the DNA TGTGCCAGCAGTGAAACAGGGGGCCCCACAGATACGCAGTATTTT.

The chain employs TRBV7-9 and TRBJ2-3; no clear D. V was trimmed by 0 bases and J by 0 bases, leaving 7 bases between them. The CDR3 has 15 amino acids. The germline gives CDR1 SEHNR, CDR2 FQNEAQ (reference sequence). The CDR3 protein is CASSLAQTSTDTQYF. For the CDR3, the DNA is TGTGCCAGCAGCTTAGCCCAAACTAGCACAGATACGCAGTATTTT.

This clone showed up just once. V is TRBV7-2 and J is TRBJ1-5; D gene ambiguous. Per the germline V gene, CDR1 is SGHTA and CDR2 is FQGNSA. Between the trimmed V and J ends, which lost 2 bases and 2 bases, there was a span of 10 bases. The CDR3 totals 15 residues. In DNA, the CDR3 is TGTGCCAGCAGCTTATCCGGGTCAGGCAATCAGCCCCAGCATTTT. Translating it yields CASSLSGSGNQPQHF. The full variable domain, its missing parts supplied by reference TRBV7-2 and TRBJ1-5, is GAGVSQSPSNKVTEKGKDVELRCDPISGHTALYWYRQSLGQGLEFLIYFQGNSAPDKSGLPSDRFSAERTGGSVSTLTIQRTQQEDSAVYLCASSLSGSGNQPQHFGDGTRLSIL.